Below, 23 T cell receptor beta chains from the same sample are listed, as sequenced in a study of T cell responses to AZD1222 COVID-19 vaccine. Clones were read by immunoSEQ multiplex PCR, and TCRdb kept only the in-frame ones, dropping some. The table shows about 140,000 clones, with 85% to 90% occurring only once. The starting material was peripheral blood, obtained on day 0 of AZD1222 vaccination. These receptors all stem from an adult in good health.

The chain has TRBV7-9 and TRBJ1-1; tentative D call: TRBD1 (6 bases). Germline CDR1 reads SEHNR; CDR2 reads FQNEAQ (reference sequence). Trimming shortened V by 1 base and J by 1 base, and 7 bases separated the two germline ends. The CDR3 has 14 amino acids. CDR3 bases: TGTGCCAGCAGCTTAGTGGGGGCGAACACTGAAGCTTTCTTT. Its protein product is CASSLVGANTEAFF.

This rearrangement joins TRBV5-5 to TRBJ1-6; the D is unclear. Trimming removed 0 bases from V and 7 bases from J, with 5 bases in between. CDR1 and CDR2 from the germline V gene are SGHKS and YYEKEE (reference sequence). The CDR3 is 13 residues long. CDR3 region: CASSLVENSPLHF. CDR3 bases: TGTGCCAGCAGCTTGGTCGAGAATTCACCCCTCCACTTT.

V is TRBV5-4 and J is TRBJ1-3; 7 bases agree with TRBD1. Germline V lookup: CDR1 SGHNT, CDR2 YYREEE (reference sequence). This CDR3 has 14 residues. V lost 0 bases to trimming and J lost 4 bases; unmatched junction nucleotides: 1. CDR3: CASSLEDRGNTIYF. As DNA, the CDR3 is TGTGCCAGCAGCTTGGAGGACAGGGGAAACACCATATATTTT.

CDR3 sequence: CASNAGVQLFF. DNA of the CDR3: TGTGCCAGCAATGCCGGGGTCCAACTGTTTTTT. V and J are TRBV2 and TRBJ1-4; unclear D gene. From germline, CDR1 is SNHLY and CDR2 FYNNEI. There are 11 residues in the CDR3. Trimming took 7 bases from V and 12 from J, leaving 12 bases between them.

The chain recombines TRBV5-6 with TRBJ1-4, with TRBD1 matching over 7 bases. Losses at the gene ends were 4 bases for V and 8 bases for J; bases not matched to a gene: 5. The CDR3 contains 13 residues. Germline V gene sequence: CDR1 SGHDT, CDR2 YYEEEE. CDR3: CASSRDREEKLFF. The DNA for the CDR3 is TGTGCCAGCAGCCGTGACAGGGAGGAAAAACTGTTTTTT.

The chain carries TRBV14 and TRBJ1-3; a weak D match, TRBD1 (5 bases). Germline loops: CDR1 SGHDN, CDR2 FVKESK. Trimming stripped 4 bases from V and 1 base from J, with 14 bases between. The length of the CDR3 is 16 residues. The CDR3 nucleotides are TGTGCCAGCAGCCTGCAGGGCAGCCGGTCTGGAAACACCATATATTTT. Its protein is CASSLQGSRSGNTIYF.

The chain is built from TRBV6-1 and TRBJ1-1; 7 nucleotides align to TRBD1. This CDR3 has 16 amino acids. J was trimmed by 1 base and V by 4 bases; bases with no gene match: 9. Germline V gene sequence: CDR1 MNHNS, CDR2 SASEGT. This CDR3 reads CASSARGAVRNTEAFF. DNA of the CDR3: TGTGCCAGCAGTGCCAGGGGGGCGGTGAGGAACACTGAAGCTTTCTTT.

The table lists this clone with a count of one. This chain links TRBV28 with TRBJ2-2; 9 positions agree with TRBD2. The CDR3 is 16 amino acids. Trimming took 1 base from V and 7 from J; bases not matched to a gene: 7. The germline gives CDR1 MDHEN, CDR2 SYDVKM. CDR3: CASSLSAGGENGELFF. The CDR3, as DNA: TGTGCCAGCAGTTTATCGGCGGGAGGGGAGAACGGGGAGCTGTTTTTT.

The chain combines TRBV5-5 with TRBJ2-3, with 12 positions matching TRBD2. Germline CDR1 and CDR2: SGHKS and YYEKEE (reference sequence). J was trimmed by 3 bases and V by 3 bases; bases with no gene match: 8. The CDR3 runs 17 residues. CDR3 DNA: TGTGCCAGCAGCTCGCTCTGGACTAGCGGGGTAACAGATACGCAGTATTTT. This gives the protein CASSSLWTSGVTDTQYF. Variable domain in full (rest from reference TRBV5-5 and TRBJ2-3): DAGVTQSPTHLIKTRGQQVTLRCSPISGHKSVSWYQQVLGQGPQFIFQYYEKEERGRGNFPDRFSARQFPNYSSELNVNALLLGDSALYLCASSSLWTSGVTDTQYFGPGTRLTVL.

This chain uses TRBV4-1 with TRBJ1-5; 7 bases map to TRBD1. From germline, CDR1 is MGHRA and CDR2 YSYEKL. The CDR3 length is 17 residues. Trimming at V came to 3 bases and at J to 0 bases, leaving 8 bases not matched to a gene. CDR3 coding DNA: TGCGCCAGCAGCCATCTTACAGGGGCGGGTAGCAATCAGCCCCAGCATTTT. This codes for CASSHLTGAGSNQPQHF.

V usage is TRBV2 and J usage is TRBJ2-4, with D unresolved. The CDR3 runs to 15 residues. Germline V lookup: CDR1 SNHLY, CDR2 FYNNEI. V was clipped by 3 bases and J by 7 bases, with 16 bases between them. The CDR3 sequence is CASSDVLATGNIQYF. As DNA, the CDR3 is TGTGCCAGCAGTGATGTTTTGGCGACCGGGAACATTCAGTACTTC.

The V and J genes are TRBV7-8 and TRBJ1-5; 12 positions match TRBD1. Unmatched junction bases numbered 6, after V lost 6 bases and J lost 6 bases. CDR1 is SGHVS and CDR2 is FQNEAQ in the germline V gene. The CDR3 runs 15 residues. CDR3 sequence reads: CASSRGTGGIQPQHF. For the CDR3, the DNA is TGTGCCAGCAGTCGAGGGACAGGGGGCATTCAGCCCCAGCATTTT. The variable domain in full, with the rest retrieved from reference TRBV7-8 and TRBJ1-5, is GAGVSQSPRYKVAKRGQDVALRCDPISGHVSLFWYQQALGQGPEFLTYFQNEAQLDKSGLPSDRFFAERPEGSVSTLKIQRTQQEDSAVYLCASSRGTGGIQPQHFGDGTRLSIL.

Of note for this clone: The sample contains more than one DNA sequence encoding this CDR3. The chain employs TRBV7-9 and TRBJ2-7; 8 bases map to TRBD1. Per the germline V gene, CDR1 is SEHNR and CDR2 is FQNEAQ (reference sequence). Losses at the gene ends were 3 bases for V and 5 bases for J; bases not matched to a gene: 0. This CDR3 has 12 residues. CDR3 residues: CASSLTGDEQYF. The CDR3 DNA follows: TGTGCCAGCAGCTTGACAGGGGACGAGCAGTACTTC.

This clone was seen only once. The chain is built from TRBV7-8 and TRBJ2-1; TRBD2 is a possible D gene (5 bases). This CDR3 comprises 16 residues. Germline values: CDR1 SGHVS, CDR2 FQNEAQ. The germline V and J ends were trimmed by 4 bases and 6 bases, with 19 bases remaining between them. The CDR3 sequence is CASSSSWFMGSNEQFF. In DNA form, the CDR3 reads TGTGCCAGCAGCTCCTCATGGTTCATGGGGAGCAATGAGCAGTTCTTC. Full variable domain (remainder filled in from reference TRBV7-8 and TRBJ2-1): GAGVSQSPRYKVAKRGQDVALRCDPISGHVSLFWYQQALGQGPEFLTYFQNEAQLDKSGLPSDRFFAERPEGSVSTLKIQRTQQEDSAVYLCASSSSWFMGSNEQFFGPGTRLTVL.

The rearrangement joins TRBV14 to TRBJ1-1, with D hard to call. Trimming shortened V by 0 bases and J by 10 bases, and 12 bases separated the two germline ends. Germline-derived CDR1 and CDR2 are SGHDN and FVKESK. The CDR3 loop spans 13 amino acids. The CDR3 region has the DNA TGTGCCAGCAGCCAAGATAGTATGATGATAGCTTTCTTT. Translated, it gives CASSQDSMMIAFF.

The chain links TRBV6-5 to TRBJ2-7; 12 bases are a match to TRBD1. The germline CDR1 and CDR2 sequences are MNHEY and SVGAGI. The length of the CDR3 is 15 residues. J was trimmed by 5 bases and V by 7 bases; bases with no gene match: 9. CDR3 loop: CASKTPGQGADEQYF. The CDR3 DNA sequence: TGTGCCAGCAAAACACCGGGACAGGGGGCAGACGAGCAGTACTTC.

CDR3 nucleotides: TGCAGCGCCAAGGGGGCCTCGATGAAAAGCACAGATACGCAGTATTTT. Translating it yields CSAKGASMKSTDTQYF. J is TRBJ2-3 and V is TRBV29-1; TRBD1 aligns across 7 bases. This CDR3 contains 16 residues. In germline, CDR1 is SQVTM, CDR2 ANQGSEA. The trim removed 7 bases at V and 0 bases at J, leaving 13 bases unmatched.

The CDR3 protein is CASSSFYRRDTDTQYF. The CDR3 coding sequence is TGTGCCAGCAGCTCCTTCTACCGGCGGGACACAGATACGCAGTATTTT. The rearrangement joins TRBV7-9 to TRBJ2-3; the D gene is possibly TRBD2 (6 bases). CDR1 is SEHNR, CDR2 FQNEAQ, per germline (reference sequence). The CDR3 sequence is 16 residues long. Trimming removed 4 bases from V and 2 bases from J, with 16 bases in between.

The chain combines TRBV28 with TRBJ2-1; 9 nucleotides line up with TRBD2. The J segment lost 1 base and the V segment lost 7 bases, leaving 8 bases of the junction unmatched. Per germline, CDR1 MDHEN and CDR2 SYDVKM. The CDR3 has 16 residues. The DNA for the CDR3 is TGTGCCAGCATTCTTAGCGGGAGCACTTCCTACAATGAGCAGTTCTTC. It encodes CASILSGSTSYNEQFF. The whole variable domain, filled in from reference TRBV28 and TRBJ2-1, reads DVKVTQSSRYLVKRTGEKVFLECVQDMDHENMFWYRQDPGLGLRLIYFSYDVKMKEKGDIPEGYSVSREKKERFSLILESASTNQTSMYLCASILSGSTSYNEQFFGPGTRLTVL.

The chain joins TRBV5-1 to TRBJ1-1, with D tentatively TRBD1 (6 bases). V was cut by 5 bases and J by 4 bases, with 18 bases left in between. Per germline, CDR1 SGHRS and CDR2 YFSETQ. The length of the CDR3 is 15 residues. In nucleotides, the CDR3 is TGCGCCAGCAGAGGCGCCGACAGGACGGGCACTGAAGCTTTCTTT. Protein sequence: CASRGADRTGTEAFF.

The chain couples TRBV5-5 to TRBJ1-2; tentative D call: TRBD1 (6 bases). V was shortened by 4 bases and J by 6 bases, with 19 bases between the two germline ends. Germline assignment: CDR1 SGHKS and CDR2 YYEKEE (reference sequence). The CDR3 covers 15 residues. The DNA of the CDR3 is TGTGCCAGCAGCGAACGGACAGCTAAGCGTCATGGCTACACCTTC. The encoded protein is CASSERTAKRHGYTF.

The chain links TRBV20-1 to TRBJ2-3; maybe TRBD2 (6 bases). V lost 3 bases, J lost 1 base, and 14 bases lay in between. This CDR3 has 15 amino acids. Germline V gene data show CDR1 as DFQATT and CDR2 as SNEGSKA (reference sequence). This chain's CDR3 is CSASSRESGTDTQYF. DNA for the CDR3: TGCAGTGCTAGTAGCCGGGAGTCTGGCACAGATACGCAGTATTTT.

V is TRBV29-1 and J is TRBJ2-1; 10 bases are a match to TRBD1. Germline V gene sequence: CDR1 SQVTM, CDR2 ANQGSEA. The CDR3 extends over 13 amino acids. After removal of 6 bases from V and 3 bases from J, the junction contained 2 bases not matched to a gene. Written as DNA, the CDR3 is TGCAGCGTCGGACAGGGGGGCTACAATGAGCAGTTCTTC. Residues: CSVGQGGYNEQFF.